Listed below are T cell receptor beta chains from one sample, sequenced in a study of identical twins' blood T cells. TCRdb called the 5' RACE reads again in MiXCR, with one record for every CDR3 protein. Of roughly 380,000 distinct CDR3 sequences listed, approximately 30% are singletons. The sample comprised PBMCs. These TCRs come from a woman aged 18-55 years in good health. CDR3s leave out the opening cysteine and the closing phenylalanine or tryptophan. Each record gives: J gene, V gene, CDR3 length, CDR3 protein.

TRBJ2-5 | TRBV9 | 13 | ASSVGDRLQETQY
TRBJ1-2 | TRBV20-1 | 13 | SAKRFGNSAMGYT
TRBJ2-2 | TRBV10-3 | 11 | AITSALTGELF
TRBJ1-1 | TRBV19 | 12 | ASRETALNTEAF
TRBJ2-7 | TRBV20-1 | 12 | SARYSGNRYEQY
TRBJ1-4 | TRBV20-1 | 12 | SARGGRVGEKLF
TRBJ2-2 | TRBV5-1 | 13 | ASSTGSANTGELF
TRBJ1-1 | TRBV20-1 | 13 | SARDVGGPNTEAF
TRBJ2-2 | TRBV11-2 | 12 | ASSQGLNTGELF
TRBJ1-2 | TRBV28 | 15 | ASSFPPPGTPNYGYT
TRBJ1-1 | TRBV24-1 | 10 | ATTIGTPEAF
TRBJ2-1 | TRBV29-1 | 14 | SGGAHNPSSYNEQF
TRBJ1-1 | TRBV6-2/TRBV6-3 | 9 | ASSDASEAF
TRBJ1-2 | TRBV7-9 | 14 | ASSLAQGRALHGYT
TRBJ1-5 | TRBV10-3 | 11 | AISGGHNQPQH
TRBJ1-3 | TRBV3-1 | 15 | ASSQGDRGSLRNTIY
TRBJ1-1 | TRBV12-5 | 13 | ASGLATETNTEAF
TRBJ2-3 | TRBV29-1 | 10 | SQRTGLDTQY
TRBJ2-2 | TRBV7-9 | 15 | ASSGKGLAGSTGELF
TRBJ1-2 | TRBV12-3/TRBV12-4 | 11 | ASSWDRWYGYT
TRBJ2-1 | TRBV10-3 | 12 | AISETRPVNEQF
TRBJ1-5 | TRBV19 | 15 | ASSIDVFRSSYQPQH
TRBJ1-1 | TRBV29-1 | 10 | SVGQGGTEAF
TRBJ2-6 | TRBV29-1 | 12 | SVEPLSGANVLT
TRBJ2-1 | TRBV5-1 | 13 | ASSLVEGAYNEQF
TRBJ2-1 | TRBV29-1 | 9 | SVDRGGEQF
TRBJ1-1 | TRBV6-2/TRBV6-3 | 12 | ASSRVSWESKAF
TRBJ1-2 | TRBV6-6 | 8 | ASSLGGYT
TRBJ2-1 | TRBV29-1 | 15 | SVEDLARRGRNNEQF
TRBJ1-4 | TRBV5-5 | 12 | ASSLRSGNEKLF
TRBJ2-2 | TRBV20-1 | 13 | SAKRLAGDGGELF
TRBJ2-7 | TRBV5-1 | 14 | ASSLASGTLSYEQY
TRBJ1-1 | TRBV6-1 | 13 | ASSGLGRRNTEAF
TRBJ2-5 | TRBV6-2/TRBV6-3 | 13 | ASRFRGTSQETQY
TRBJ2-5 | TRBV19 | 9 | ASSIFETQY
TRBJ1-4 | TRBV28 | 11 | ASSPISREKLF
TRBJ1-5 | TRBV20-1 | 11 | SARGASNQPQH
TRBJ2-3 | TRBV20-1 | 10 | SAQTTPVTQY
TRBJ2-7 | TRBV18 | 12 | ASSGTFRKDEQY
TRBJ2-4 | TRBV12-3/TRBV12-4 | 14 | ASSFYPGGPANIQY
TRBJ2-7 | TRBV12-3/TRBV12-4 | 13 | ASSFGTSGALEQY
TRBJ2-3 | TRBV20-1 | 12 | SAPDIVSTDTQY
TRBJ1-5 | TRBV6-1 | 11 | ASSVGSWQPQH
TRBJ1-3 | TRBV3-1 | 16 | ASSQGPLDSSSGNTIY
TRBJ2-7 | TRBV3-1 | 10 | ASSQARDQQY
TRBJ1-2 | TRBV20-1 | 13 | SARDHGQGDYGYT
TRBJ2-1 | TRBV6-6 | 10 | ASSFTDNEQF
TRBJ2-1 | TRBV6-6 | 12 | ASTAGQGYNEQF
TRBJ1-4 | TRBV11-2 | 14 | ASSQRENEYNEKLF
TRBJ2-7 | TRBV29-1 | 9 | SIRDSGEQY
TRBJ1-4 | TRBV7-9 | 12 | ASSFAGAREKLF
TRBJ2-4 | TRBV7-9 | 17 | ASSPARTGELWAKNIQY
TRBJ2-3 | TRBV7-2 | 14 | ASSLAGTALTDTQY
TRBJ1-1 | TRBV10-3 | 12 | AISPQGRKTEAF
TRBJ2-2 | TRBV7-9 | 13 | ASSLVPGYTGELF
TRBJ2-3 | TRBV10-3 | 12 | AISEERVTDTQY
TRBJ2-5 | TRBV9 | 12 | ASSVEGVWETQY
TRBJ1-3 | TRBV20-1 | 13 | SARKGTGSGNTIY
TRBJ1-4 | TRBV20-1 | 10 | SVGGLNEKLF